The clone carrying this T cell receptor beta chain was observed many times. The CDR3 runs 12 residues. Germline V gives CDR1 MDHEN, CDR2 SYDVKM. Trimming pared 6 bases from V and 8 bases from J, leaving 13 bases between. The sample comes from a study of human T cells and chemical hapten exposure. For the study at large: The use of 2% DPC on about 2 cm by about 2 cm of upper inner arm skin constituted sensitization. A patient group, mainly female, showed alopecia areata, totalis or universalis.

Time point: pre-sensitization, week 0. Treatment reported: therapeutic diphenylcyclopropenone sensitization with weekly scalp DPC. TCRdb independently ran MiXCR on the RACE reads; one entry per CDR3 protein. The repertoire includes 300,000 to 450,000 distinct CDR3 sequences, 4% to 6% of them detected once, and 2.6% sits in the top ten. V gene TRBV28 combines with J gene TRBJ1-2, with no clear D. This TCR came from a woman between 45 and 60 years old with alopecia areata. Some clones in this sample may be carry-over from other donors' samples. The starting material was whole blood, obtained in connection with sensitization to the hapten diphenylcyclopropenone (DPC). The CDR3 spells CASSPGGWGYTF. For the CDR3, the DNA is TGTGCCAGCAGCCCGGGCGGGTGGGGCTACACCTTC.